This T cell receptor beta chain is drawn from a study of CD8+ T cells in alopecia areata. cDNA reverse transcribed from extracted RNA served as the sequencing template. Some clones are missing from TCRdb's copy, which holds only in-frame ones; the method was immunoSEQ multiplex PCR. The sample comprises about 120,000 clones, 53% of which are singletons, and just over 0.45% rests with the top ten. As for treatment: oral pan-JAK inhibitor, 5-10 mg twice daily. There are 15 residues in the CDR3. V was cut by 4 bases and J by 2 bases, with 12 bases left in between. From germline, CDR1 is MNHNY and CDR2 SVGAGI (reference sequence).

The rearrangement joins TRBV6-6 to TRBJ1-5; D possibly corresponds to TRBD1 (5 bases). This clonotype originated in a human donor with alopecia areata. Sequenced material: CD4+ T cells sorted from blood, taken at week 4, from a patient treated with tofacitinib. The CDR3 DNA reads TGTGCCAGCAGTTCAGGGTCCTATCGCAATCAGCCCCAGCATTTT. Its translation: CASSSGSYRNQPQHF.